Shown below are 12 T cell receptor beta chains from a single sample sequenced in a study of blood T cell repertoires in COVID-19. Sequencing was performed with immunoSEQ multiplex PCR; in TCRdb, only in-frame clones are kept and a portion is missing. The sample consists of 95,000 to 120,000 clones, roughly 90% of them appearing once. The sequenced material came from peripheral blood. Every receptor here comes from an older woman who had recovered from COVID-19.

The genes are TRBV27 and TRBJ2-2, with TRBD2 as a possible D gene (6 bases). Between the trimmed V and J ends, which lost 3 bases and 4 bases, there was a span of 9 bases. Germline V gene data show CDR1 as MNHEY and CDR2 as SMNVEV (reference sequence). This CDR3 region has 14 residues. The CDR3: CASSLEGGTGELFF. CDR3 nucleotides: TGTGCCAGCAGTTTGGAGGGAGGCACCGGGGAGCTGTTTTTT.

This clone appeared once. The CDR3 region has the DNA TGTGCCAGCAGACCTCCAGGGGACCCCTTCTACAATGAGCAGTTCTTC. Protein product: CASRPPGDPFYNEQFF. The chain recombines TRBV28 with TRBJ2-1; maybe TRBD1 (6 bases). Germline V lookup: CDR1 MDHEN, CDR2 SYDVKM. The CDR3 loop spans 16 amino acids. V was cut by 6 bases and J by 3 bases, with 18 bases left in between.

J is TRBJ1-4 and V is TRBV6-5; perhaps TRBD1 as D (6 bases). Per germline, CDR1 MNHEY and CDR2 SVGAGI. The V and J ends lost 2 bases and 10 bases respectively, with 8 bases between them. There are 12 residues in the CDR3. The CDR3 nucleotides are TGTGCCAGCAGTTACGACAGGTCAAAACTGTTTTTT. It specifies CASSYDRSKLFF.

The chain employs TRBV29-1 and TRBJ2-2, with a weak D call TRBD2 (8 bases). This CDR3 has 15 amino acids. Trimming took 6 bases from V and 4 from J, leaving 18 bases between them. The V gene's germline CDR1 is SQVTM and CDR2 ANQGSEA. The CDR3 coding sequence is TGCAGCGTGGGGACAGCGGGAGTGGGCACCGGGGAGCTGTTTTTT. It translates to CSVGTAGVGTGELFF.

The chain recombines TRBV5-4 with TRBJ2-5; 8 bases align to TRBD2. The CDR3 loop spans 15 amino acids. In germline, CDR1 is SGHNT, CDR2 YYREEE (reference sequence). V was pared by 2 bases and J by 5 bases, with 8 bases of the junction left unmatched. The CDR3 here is CASSFPGGPLETQYF. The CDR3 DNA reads TGTGCCAGCAGCTTTCCGGGGGGGCCGTTGGAGACCCAGTACTTC. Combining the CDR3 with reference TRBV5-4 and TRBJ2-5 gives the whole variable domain ETGVTQSPTHLIKTRGQQVTLRCSSQSGHNTVSWYQQALGQGPQFIFQYYREEENGRGNFPPRFSGLQFPNYSSELNVNALELDDSALYLCASSFPGGPLETQYFGPGTRLLVL.

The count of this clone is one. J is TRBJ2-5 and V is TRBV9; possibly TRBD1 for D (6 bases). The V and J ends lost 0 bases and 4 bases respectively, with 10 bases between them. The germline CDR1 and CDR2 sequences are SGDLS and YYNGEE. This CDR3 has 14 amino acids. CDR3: CASSVEGGRETQYF. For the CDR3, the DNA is TGTGCCAGCAGCGTAGAAGGGGGACGAGAGACCCAGTACTTC.

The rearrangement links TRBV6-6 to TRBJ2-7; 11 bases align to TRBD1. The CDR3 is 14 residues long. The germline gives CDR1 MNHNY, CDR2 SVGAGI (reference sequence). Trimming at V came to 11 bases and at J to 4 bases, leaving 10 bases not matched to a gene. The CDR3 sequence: CAAAGTGGLYEQYF. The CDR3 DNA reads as TGTGCCGCCGCCGGGACAGGGGGTTTGTACGAGCAGTACTTC.

CDR3 DNA sequence: TGTGCCAGCAGCAAAGGGTACTCCGGGACAGGGAAAAATCAGCCCCAGCATTTT. Protein: CASSKGYSGTGKNQPQHF. This chain links TRBV21-1 with TRBJ1-5; the table's D call of TRBD1 was not tested on the DNA. TRBV21-1 is described as a pseudogene. The CDR3 extends over 18 amino acids.

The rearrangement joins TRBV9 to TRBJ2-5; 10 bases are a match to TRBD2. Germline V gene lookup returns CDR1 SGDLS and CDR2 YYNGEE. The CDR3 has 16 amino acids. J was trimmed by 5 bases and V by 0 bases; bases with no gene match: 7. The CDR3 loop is CASSVAAGGPWETQYF. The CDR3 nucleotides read TGTGCCAGCAGCGTAGCAGCGGGAGGGCCTTGGGAGACCCAGTACTTC.

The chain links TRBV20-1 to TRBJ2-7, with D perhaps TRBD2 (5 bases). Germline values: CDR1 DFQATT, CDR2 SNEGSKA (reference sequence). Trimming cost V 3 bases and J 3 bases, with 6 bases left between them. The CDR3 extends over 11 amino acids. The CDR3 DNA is TGCAGTGCTAGGGGAGACTACGAGCAGTACTTC. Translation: CSARGDYEQYF.

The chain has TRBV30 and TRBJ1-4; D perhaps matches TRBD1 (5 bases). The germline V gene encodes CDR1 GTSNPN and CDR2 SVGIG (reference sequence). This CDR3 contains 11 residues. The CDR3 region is CARGTNEKLFF. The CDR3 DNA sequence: TGTGCAAGGGGAACTAATGAAAAACTGTTTTTT. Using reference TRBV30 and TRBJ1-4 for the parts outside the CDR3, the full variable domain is SQTIHQWPATLVQPVGSPLSLECTVEGTSNPNLYWYRQAAGRGLQLLFYSVGIGQISSEVPQNLSASRPQDRQFILSSKKLLLSDSGFYLCARGTNEKLFFGSGTQLSVL.

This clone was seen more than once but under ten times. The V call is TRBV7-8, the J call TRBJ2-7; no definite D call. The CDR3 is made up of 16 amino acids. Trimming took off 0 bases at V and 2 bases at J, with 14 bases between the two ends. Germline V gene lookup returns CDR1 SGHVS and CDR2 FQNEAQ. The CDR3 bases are TGTGCCAGCAGCTTAGCGCTGGCAGTTAATACCTACGAGCAGTACTTC. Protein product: CASSLALAVNTYEQYF.